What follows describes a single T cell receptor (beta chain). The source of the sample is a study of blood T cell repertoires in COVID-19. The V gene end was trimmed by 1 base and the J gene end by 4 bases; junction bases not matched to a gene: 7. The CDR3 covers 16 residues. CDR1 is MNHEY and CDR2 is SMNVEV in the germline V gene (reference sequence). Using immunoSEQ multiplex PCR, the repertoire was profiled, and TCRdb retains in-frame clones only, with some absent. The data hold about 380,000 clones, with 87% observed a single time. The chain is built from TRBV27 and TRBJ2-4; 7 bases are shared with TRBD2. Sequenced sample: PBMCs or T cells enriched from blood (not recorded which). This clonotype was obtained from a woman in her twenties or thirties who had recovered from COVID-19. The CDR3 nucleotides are TGTGCCAGCAGTTTATGGGGGGGATCGGAAAAAAACATTCAGTACTTC. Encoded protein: CASSLWGGSEKNIQYF.